A single sample gave rise to the 5 T cell receptor beta chains below, sequenced in a study of shared clonotypes between healthy human individuals. Sequencing used immunoSEQ multiplex PCR; TCRdb keeps in-frame clones, though not all of them. The repertoire holds over a million clones, with roughly 95% as singletons. The source material was naive CD4+ T cells sorted from blood. Subset denoted: CD45RA+ positively selected. These receptors were collected from a man younger than 45 in good health.

The chain is built from TRBV7-8 and TRBJ1-5; D is unclear. CDR3 length: 17 residues. V lost 6 bases and J lost 6, with 24 bases in between. The germline V gene has CDR1 SGHVS and CDR2 FQNEAQ. The CDR3 sequence: CASSGSPSRIPIQPQHF. The CDR3 nucleotides are TGTGCCAGCAGTGGGTCACCTTCTCGGATTCCCATTCAGCCCCAGCATTTT. The full variable domain, in which reference TRBV7-8 and TRBJ1-5 provide the parts outside the CDR3, is GAGVSQSPRYKVAKRGQDVALRCDPISGHVSLFWYQQALGQGPEFLTYFQNEAQLDKSGLPSDRFFAERPEGSVSTLKIQRTQQEDSAVYLCASSGSPSRIPIQPQHFGDGTRLSIL.

This chain connects TRBV10-3 to TRBJ1-3; D not resolved. Germline values: CDR1 ENHRY, CDR2 SYGVKD. There are 14 residues in the CDR3. Deletions cut 3 bases from V and 1 base from J, with 7 bases between. CDR3 residues: CAISDSASGNTIYF. For the CDR3, the DNA is TGTGCCATCAGTGATTCCGCTTCTGGAAACACCATATATTTT.

CDR3 nucleotides: TGTGCCAGCAGCGTGACTAGCGGGAGACAAGAGACCCAGTACTTC. Translation: CASSVTSGRQETQYF. The chain has TRBV2 and TRBJ2-5; 12 bases are a match to TRBD2. The CDR3 contains 15 residues. Germline V gives CDR1 SNHLY, CDR2 FYNNEI. Trimming cost V 6 bases and J 2 bases; bases outside gene matches: 4.

J is TRBJ1-2 and V is TRBV5-5, with 7 bases fitting TRBD1. Trimming at V came to 0 bases and at J to 6 bases, leaving 5 bases not matched to a gene. The CDR3 is 14 residues long. Germline V gives CDR1 SGHKS, CDR2 YYEKEE (reference sequence). The CDR3 region has the DNA TGTGCCAGCAGCTTGGTAGGGGGCGCGGATGGCTACACCTTC. Protein: CASSLVGGADGYTF.

This clone appeared a single time. The chain couples TRBV2 to TRBJ2-1; TRBD2 agrees at 13 bases. The CDR3 extends over 15 amino acids. V was pared by 4 bases and J by 12 bases, with 9 bases of the junction left unmatched. Germline V gene data show CDR1 as SNHLY and CDR2 as FYNNEI. DNA for the CDR3: TGTGCCAGCAGTGTGGGACTAGCGGGAAGAGGGGTGCAGTTCTTC. It codes for CASSVGLAGRGVQFF. Looking up the rest from reference TRBV2 and TRBJ2-1 gives the full variable domain: EPEVTQTPSHQVTQMGQEVILRCVPISNHLYFYWYRQILGQKVEFLVSFYNNEISEKSEIFDDQFSVERPDGSNFTLKIRSTKLEDSAMYFCASSVGLAGRGVQFFGPGTRLTVL.